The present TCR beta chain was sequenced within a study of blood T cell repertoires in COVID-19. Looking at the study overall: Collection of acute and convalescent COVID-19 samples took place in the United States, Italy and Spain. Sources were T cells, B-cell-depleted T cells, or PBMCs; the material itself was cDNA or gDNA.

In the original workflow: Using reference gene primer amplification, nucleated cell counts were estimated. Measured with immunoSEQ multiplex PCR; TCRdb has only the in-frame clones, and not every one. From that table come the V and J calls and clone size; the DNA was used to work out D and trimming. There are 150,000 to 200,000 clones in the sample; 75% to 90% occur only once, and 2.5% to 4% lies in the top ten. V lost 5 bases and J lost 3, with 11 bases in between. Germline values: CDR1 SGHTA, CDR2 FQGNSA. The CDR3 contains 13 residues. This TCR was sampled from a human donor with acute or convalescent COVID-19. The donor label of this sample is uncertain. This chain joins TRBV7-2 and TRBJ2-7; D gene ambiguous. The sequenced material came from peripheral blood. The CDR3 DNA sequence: TGTGCCAGCAGCCCACGACACGACTACGAGCAGTACTTC. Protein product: CASSPRHDYEQYF.